This section outlines one TCR beta chain sequence together with its context. The antigen is not known. This specimen belongs to a study of cytomegalovirus exposure and HLA in healthy donors. Study conclusions and caveats: A later analysis linked roughly 17,000 TCR beta sequences to HLA alleles at 0.05 false discovery rate. A further, later analysis showed that HLA-associated TCR beta chains (compared with equally common others) were more clonally expanded. When the data were analyzed later, several of the most significant clusters appeared to be linked to common viral pathogens.

The PCR was carried out with 60 Vbeta primers and 13 Jbeta primers. The data were produced by immunoSEQ multiplex PCR, yet TCRdb's version contains in-frame clones alone and is incomplete. The sample data list some 180,000 clones. The CDR3 runs 20 residues. V shed 4 bases and J 1 base; nucleotides not matched to a gene: 19. The V gene's germline CDR1 is SGHRS and CDR2 YFSETQ. The sequenced sample was PBMCs. The chain joins TRBV5-1 to TRBJ2-1; 8 bases are a match to TRBD2. This sequence was found in a man aged 30 to 39 in good health and CMV-seronegative. CDR3 in amino acids: CASSTPGGTRHLGSYNEQFF. The CDR3 region has the DNA TGCGCCAGCAGCACCCCCGGTGGGACTAGGCATCTTGGTTCCTACAATGAGCAGTTCTTC. Combining the CDR3 with reference TRBV5-1 and TRBJ2-1 gives the whole variable domain KAGVTQTPRYLIKTRGQQVTLSCSPISGHRSVSWYQQTPGQGLQFLFEYFSETQRNKGNFPGRFSGRQFSNSRSEMNVSTLELGDSALYLCASSTPGGTRHLGSYNEQFFGPGTRLTVL.